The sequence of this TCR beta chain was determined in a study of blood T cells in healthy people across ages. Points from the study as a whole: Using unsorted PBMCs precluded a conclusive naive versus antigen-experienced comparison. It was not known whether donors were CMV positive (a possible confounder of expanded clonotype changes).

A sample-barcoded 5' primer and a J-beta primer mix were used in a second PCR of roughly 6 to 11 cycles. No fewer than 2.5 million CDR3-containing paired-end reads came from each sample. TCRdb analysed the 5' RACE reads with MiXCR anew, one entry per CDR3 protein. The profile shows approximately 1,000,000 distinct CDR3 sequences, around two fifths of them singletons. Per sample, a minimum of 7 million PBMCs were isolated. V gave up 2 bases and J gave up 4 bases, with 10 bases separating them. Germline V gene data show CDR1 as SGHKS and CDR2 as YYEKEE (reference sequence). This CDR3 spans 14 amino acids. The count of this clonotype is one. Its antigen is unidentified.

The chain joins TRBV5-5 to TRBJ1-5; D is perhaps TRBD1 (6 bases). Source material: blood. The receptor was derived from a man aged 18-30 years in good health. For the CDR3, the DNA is TGTGCCAGCAGCTTTTATACAGGGAATCAGCCCCAGCATTTT. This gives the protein CASSFYTGNQPQHF.